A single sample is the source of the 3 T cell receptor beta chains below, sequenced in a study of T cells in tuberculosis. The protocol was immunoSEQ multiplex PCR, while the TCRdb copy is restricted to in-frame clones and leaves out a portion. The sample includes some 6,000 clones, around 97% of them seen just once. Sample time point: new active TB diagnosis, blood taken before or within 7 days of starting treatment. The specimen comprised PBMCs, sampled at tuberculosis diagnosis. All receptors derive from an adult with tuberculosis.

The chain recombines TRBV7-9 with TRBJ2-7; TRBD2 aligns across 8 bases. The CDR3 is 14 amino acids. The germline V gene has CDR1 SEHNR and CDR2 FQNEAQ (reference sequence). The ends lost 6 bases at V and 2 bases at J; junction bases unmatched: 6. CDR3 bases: TGTGCCAGCAGATCGGCGGGAGGAACCTACGAGCAGTACTTC. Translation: CASRSAGGTYEQYF.

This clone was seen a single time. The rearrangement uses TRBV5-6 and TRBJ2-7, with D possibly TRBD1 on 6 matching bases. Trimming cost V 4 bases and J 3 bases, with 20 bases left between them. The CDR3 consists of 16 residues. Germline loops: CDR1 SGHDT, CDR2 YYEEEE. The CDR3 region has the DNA TGTGCCAGCAGCCGATTGAGGACACTGACAGGCTACGAGCAGTACTTC. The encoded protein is CASSRLRTLTGYEQYF.

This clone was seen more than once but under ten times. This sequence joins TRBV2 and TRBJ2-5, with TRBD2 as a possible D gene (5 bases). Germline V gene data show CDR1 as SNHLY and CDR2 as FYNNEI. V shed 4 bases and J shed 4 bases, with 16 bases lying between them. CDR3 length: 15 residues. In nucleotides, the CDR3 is TGTGCCAGCAGTGCCATGGACGCGGGCAGAGAGACCCAGTACTTC. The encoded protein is CASSAMDAGRETQYF.